The 23 T cell receptor beta chains in this list originate from one sample, sequenced in a study of blood T cell repertoires in COVID-19. Only in-frame clones appear in the TCRdb table, and some are missing; sequencing was by immunoSEQ multiplex PCR. The sample holds hundreds of thousands of clones, about 87% seen once. The specimen sequenced was PBMCs or T cells enriched from blood (not recorded which). The receptors originated from a woman in her 30s with acute COVID-19.

This rearrangement joins TRBV29-1 to TRBJ2-3; perhaps TRBD2 as D (5 bases). Deletions cut 3 bases from V and 0 bases from J, with 10 bases between. CDR3 length: 14 amino acids. CDR1 is SQVTM and CDR2 is ANQGSEA in the germline V gene. The CDR3 DNA is TGCAGCGTTGACGCGGGTACTAGCACAGATACGCAGTATTTT. Its translation: CSVDAGTSTDTQYF.

The chain links TRBV5-1 to TRBJ1-5; D is undetermined. The length of the CDR3 is 15 residues. V lost 0 bases, J lost 3 bases, and 10 bases lay in between. In germline, CDR1 is SGHRS, CDR2 YFSETQ. The CDR3 spells CASSLAGYTNQPQHF. CDR3 coding DNA: TGCGCCAGCAGCTTGGCCGGGTACACCAATCAGCCCCAGCATTTT.

This chain uses TRBV4-3 with TRBJ1-2; D is unclear. The CDR3 has 13 residues. Per the germline V gene, CDR1 is LGHNA and CDR2 is YSLEER. Trimming cost V 3 bases and J 3 bases, with 8 bases left between them. DNA for the CDR3: TGCGCCAGCAGCCAGGTCCTAGACTATGGCTACACCTTC. Translated: CASSQVLDYGYTF.

This clone turned up a few times. The chain employs TRBV6-1 and TRBJ2-3; TRBD2 matches at 7 bases. CDR3 length: 16 amino acids. Germline V lookup: CDR1 MNHNS, CDR2 SASEGT. Unmatched junction bases numbered 8, after V lost 2 bases and J lost 3 bases. The CDR3 region has the DNA TGTGCCAGCAGTGAAAAATCATCTAGCGGTACAGATACGCAGTATTTT. It encodes CASSEKSSSGTDTQYF.

The chain recombines TRBV7-2 with TRBJ2-1; weak D call: TRBD2 (5 bases). V was trimmed by 1 base and J by 7 bases, leaving 20 bases between them. This CDR3 is built from 17 residues. In germline, CDR1 is SGHTA, CDR2 FQGNSA. The CDR3 coding sequence is TGTGCCAGCAGCTTAGAGAGTACGAGGGCTGTGGGTAATGAGCAGTTCTTC. Translated, it gives CASSLESTRAVGNEQFF.

J is TRBJ2-7 and V is TRBV7-9; TRBD1 matches at 8 bases. Per the germline V gene, CDR1 is SEHNR and CDR2 is FQNEAQ (reference sequence). V gave up 3 bases and J gave up 5 bases; unmatched junction bases: 3. The CDR3 covers 13 residues. In nucleotides, the CDR3 is TGTGCCAGCAGCTTTTGGACAGGGCACGAGCAGTACTTC. It translates to CASSFWTGHEQYF.

The CDR3 nucleotides are TGTGCCAGCAGGGAGCCTCGTGGCACTGAAGCTTTCTTT. The encoded protein is CASREPRGTEAFF. The chain has TRBV12-3 or TRBV12-4 and TRBJ1-1; D uncertain. This CDR3 is 13 amino acids long. Between the trimmed V and J ends, which lost 6 bases and 4 bases, there was a span of 12 bases.

The chain couples TRBV10-3 to TRBJ1-2, with 9 bases aligning to TRBD1. The CDR3 is 17 amino acids. The V and J ends lost 2 bases and 7 bases, in that order; junction bases with no gene match: 14. Germline assignment: CDR1 ENHRY and CDR2 SYGVKD. CDR3 loop: CAISEPKGQGPGSGYTF. CDR3 coding DNA: TGTGCCATCAGTGAGCCAAAGGGACAGGGCCCGGGAAGTGGCTACACCTTC.

V and J are TRBV5-1 and TRBJ2-2; 7 bases are a match to TRBD1. The germline V gene encodes CDR1 SGHRS and CDR2 YFSETQ. J lost 4 bases, V lost 4 bases, and 7 bases had no gene match. The CDR3 covers 15 residues. The CDR3 DNA reads TGCGCCAGCAGCCGAAAGACAGGGTCCACCGGGGAGCTGTTTTTT. It encodes CASSRKTGSTGELFF. The full variable domain, its missing parts supplied by reference TRBV5-1 and TRBJ2-2, is KAGVTQTPRYLIKTRGQQVTLSCSPISGHRSVSWYQQTPGQGLQFLFEYFSETQRNKGNFPGRFSGRQFSNSRSEMNVSTLELGDSALYLCASSRKTGSTGELFFGEGSRLTVL.

This clone was seen only once. V gene TRBV9 combines with J gene TRBJ2-7; possible D gene TRBD2, 6 bases. The CDR3 is made up of 14 amino acids. V gave up 3 bases and J gave up 4 bases, with 14 bases separating them. Germline V gene sequence: CDR1 SGDLS, CDR2 YYNGEE. The CDR3 spells CASSAGTGTYEQYF. The CDR3, as DNA: TGTGCCAGCAGCGCCGGGACTGGGACTTACGAGCAGTACTTC.

The chain employs TRBV6-4 and TRBJ2-1, with D possibly TRBD1 on 5 matching bases. The CDR3 is 17 residues long. The V end was cut by 3 bases, the J end by 3 bases, with 18 bases between. In germline, CDR1 is MRHNA, CDR2 SNTAGT. CDR3 protein: CASSEWSDIRGYNEQFF. The CDR3 DNA is TGTGCCAGCAGTGAATGGTCGGACATTAGGGGCTACAATGAGCAGTTCTTC.

Only one count was recorded for this clone. The CDR3 DNA reads as TGTGCCAGCGGCCACTACGAGCAGTACTTC. This encodes CASGHYEQYF. The chain combines TRBV27 with TRBJ2-7; D call uncertain. The CDR3 totals 10 residues. With 8 bases removed from V and 3 bases from J, the gap between germline ends came to 5 bases. The germline gives CDR1 MNHEY, CDR2 SMNVEV (reference sequence).

CDR3 coding DNA: TGTGCCTGGGATCTCGGGACAGTGGGCGAAAAACTGTTTTTT. Amino acid sequence: CAWDLGTVGEKLFF. The J gene is TRBJ1-4, the V gene TRBV30, with 7 bases fitting TRBD1. The CDR3 spans 14 residues. Germline assignment: CDR1 GTSNPN and CDR2 SVGIG (reference sequence). With V trimmed by 5 bases and J by 8 bases, 11 bases remained unmatched. The variable domain in full, completed from reference TRBV30 and TRBJ1-4, reads SQTIHQWPATLVQPVGSPLSLECTVEGTSNPNLYWYRQAAGRGLQLLFYSVGIGQISSEVPQNLSASRPQDRQFILSSKKLLLSDSGFYLCAWDLGTVGEKLFFGSGTQLSVL.

The genes are TRBV29-1 and TRBJ1-5, with 7 positions matching TRBD1. The V gene end was trimmed by 4 bases and the J gene end by 13 bases; junction bases not matched to a gene: 13. CDR1 is SQVTM, CDR2 ANQGSEA, per germline. The CDR3 runs to 13 residues. CDR3 region: CSVVGTEGLNQHF. The CDR3, as DNA: TGCAGCGTTGTAGGGACAGAGGGACTTAATCAGCATTTT. The full variable domain, rest sourced from reference TRBV29-1 and TRBJ1-5, is SAVISQKPSRDICQRGTSLTIQCQVDSQVTMMFWYRQQPGQSLTLIATANQGSEATYESGFVIDKFPISRPNLTFSTLTVSNMSPEDSSIYLCSVVGTEGLNQHFGDGTRLSIL.

This clone has a count of ten or more. The chain couples TRBV9 to TRBJ2-1, with 9 bases matching TRBD2. CDR1 and CDR2 (germline): SGDLS, YYNGEE. Unmatched junction bases numbered 6, after V lost 6 bases and J lost 8 bases. This CDR3 contains 13 residues. The CDR3 nucleotides are TGTGCCAGCAACGAGCGGGGGGAGCATGAGCAGTTCTTC. Residues: CASNERGEHEQFF.

About this clone: The junction departs from germline at one end; a sequencing error may be responsible. Other DNA sequences in the same sample also yield this CDR3. The chain has TRBV27 and TRBJ2-7; the match to TRBD1 covers 7 bases. CDR1 is MNHEY and CDR2 is SMNVEV in the germline V gene (reference sequence). This CDR3 comprises 15 residues. The CDR3 reads CASSLSGTVAYEQYF. The CDR3 bases are TGTGCCAGCAGTCTATCCGGGACAGTAGCCTACGAGCAGTACTTC.

This chain uses TRBV2 with TRBJ2-5; tentative D call: TRBD2 (6 bases). The germline gives CDR1 SNHLY, CDR2 FYNNEI. V dropped 1 base and J dropped 3 bases, with 9 bases sitting between them. This CDR3 has 14 amino acids. The CDR3 here is CASSEGDSKETQYF. CDR3 sequence (DNA): TGTGCCAGCAGTGAAGGGGACTCGAAAGAGACCCAGTACTTC.

The V call is TRBV7-2, the J call TRBJ1-6; TRBD1 agrees at 7 bases. The CDR3 contains 16 residues. V trimming: 4 bases; J trimming: 5 bases; junction bases outside the gene matches: 8. Germline V CDR1 and CDR2: SGHTA, FQGNSA. The CDR3 loop reads CASSSRNTGDNSPLHF. CDR3 in DNA: TGTGCCAGCAGCTCCCGGAACACAGGGGATAATTCACCCCTCCACTTT.

V usage is TRBV6-5 and J usage is TRBJ1-6; D perhaps matches TRBD1 (5 bases). With 2 bases removed from V and 5 bases from J, the gap between germline ends came to 7 bases. The V gene's germline CDR1 is MNHEY and CDR2 SVGAGI. This CDR3 has 14 amino acids. CDR3 sequence reads: CASSYLQDNSPLHF. In DNA, the CDR3 is TGTGCCAGCAGTTACCTACAGGATAATTCACCCCTCCACTTT.

This clone was observed a few times. This rearrangement joins TRBV18 to TRBJ2-4; TRBD1 matches 9 bases. In germline, CDR1 is KGHSH, CDR2 LQKENI. The CDR3 runs 16 residues. The V segment lost 2 bases and the J segment 7 bases; nucleotides outside the gene matches: 9. The CDR3 DNA reads as TGTGCCAGCTCACCAGGGGGACAGGGTGAGCAGAACATTCAGTACTTC. Its protein is CASSPGGQGEQNIQYF.

The chain is built from TRBV5-6 and TRBJ1-5; the match to TRBD1 covers 10 bases. Germline values: CDR1 SGHDT, CDR2 YYEEEE. With V trimmed by 3 bases and J by 7 bases, 4 bases remained unmatched. This CDR3 comprises 14 residues. Here the CDR3 reads CASSWGTGEQPQHF. The CDR3 nucleotides are TGTGCCAGCAGCTGGGGGACAGGGGAACAGCCCCAGCATTTT.

The chain couples TRBV6-5 to TRBJ1-2; 7 bases align to TRBD1. The CDR3 covers 15 residues. The germline gives CDR1 MNHEY, CDR2 SVGAGI. The junction had 13 bases not matched to a gene; V was cut back by 4 bases and J by 8 bases. The DNA for the CDR3 is TGTGCCAGCAGTTCTCCACTGACAGGGCTTAAAGGCTACACCTTC. This translates into CASSSPLTGLKGYTF.

The chain recombines TRBV11-2 with TRBJ2-1; D is possibly TRBD2 (6 bases). This CDR3 contains 15 residues. Germline loops: CDR1 SGHAT, CDR2 FQNNGV. V shed 5 bases and J shed 5 bases, with 16 bases lying between them. Written as DNA, the CDR3 is TGTGCCAGCAGCCCTGGGGCGGGGACCCACAATGAGCAGTTCTTC. Protein sequence: CASSPGAGTHNEQFF.